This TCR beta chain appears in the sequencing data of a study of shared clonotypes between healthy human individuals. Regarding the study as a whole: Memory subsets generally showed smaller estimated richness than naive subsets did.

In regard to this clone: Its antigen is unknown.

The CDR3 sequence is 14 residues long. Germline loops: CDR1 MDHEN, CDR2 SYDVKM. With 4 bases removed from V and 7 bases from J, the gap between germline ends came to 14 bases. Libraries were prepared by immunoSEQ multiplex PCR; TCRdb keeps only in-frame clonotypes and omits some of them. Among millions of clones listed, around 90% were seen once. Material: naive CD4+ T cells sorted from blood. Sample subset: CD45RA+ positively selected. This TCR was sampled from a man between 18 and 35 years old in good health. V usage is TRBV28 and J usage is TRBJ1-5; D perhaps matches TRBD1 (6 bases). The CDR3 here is CASSSPGGRQPQHF. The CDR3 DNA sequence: TGTGCCAGCAGTTCCCCTGGGGGGCGGCAGCCCCAGCATTTT.